Below, 29 T cell receptor beta chains from the same sample are listed, as sequenced in a study of cytomegalovirus exposure and HLA in healthy donors. PCR involved 60 Vbeta and 13 Jbeta primers. Clones were read by immunoSEQ multiplex PCR, and TCRdb kept only the in-frame ones, dropping some. In the table there are roughly 200,000 clones, 65% to 80% of which are singletons. The sequencing sample was made of PBMCs. The receptors were sampled from a man aged 45 to 65 in good health and CMV-seronegative.

This sequence joins TRBV5-6 and TRBJ2-7; D is uncertain. V lost 1 base and J 0 bases, leaving 8 bases between the germline ends. Germline V gene sequence: CDR1 SGHDT, CDR2 YYEEEE. The CDR3 is made up of 14 amino acids. This CDR3 reads CASSLYASSYEQYF. The CDR3 DNA is TGTGCCAGCAGCTTGTACGCCAGCTCCTACGAGCAGTACTTC.

The chain employs TRBV7-2 and TRBJ2-1; 12 nucleotides line up with TRBD2. Germline CDR1 SGHTA, CDR2 FQGNSA. The V gene end was trimmed by 8 bases and the J gene end by 8 bases; junction bases not matched to a gene: 13. The CDR3 spans 16 residues. The CDR3 region has the DNA TGTGCCAGCGGAGCTTGGTCAGGACTAGCGGGGTATGAGCAGTTCTTC. Translation: CASGAWSGLAGYEQFF.

This rearrangement joins TRBV6-5 to TRBJ2-7; the match to TRBD1 covers 7 bases. The CDR3 has 15 amino acids. V was pared by 4 bases and J by 3 bases, with 9 bases of the junction left unmatched. CDR1 is MNHEY, CDR2 SVGAGI, per germline. Here the CDR3 DNA reads TGTGCCAGCAGTTCCCTCCGGGACAGACGCTACGAGCAGTACTTC. It codes for CASSSLRDRRYEQYF.

This clone was counted once. The chain is built from TRBV4-2 and TRBJ2-3, with 12 bases fitting TRBD2. Losses at the gene ends were 10 bases for V and 5 bases for J; bases not matched to a gene: 13. The CDR3 spans 16 residues. The germline V gene encodes CDR1 LGHNA and CDR2 YNFKEQ. Here the CDR3 reads CATSAPSGRAVDTQYF. The DNA of the CDR3 is TGTGCCACCTCGGCCCCTAGCGGGAGGGCCGTAGATACGCAGTATTTT.

This chain uses TRBV13 with TRBJ2-7, with D hard to call. Trimming stripped 2 bases from V and 7 bases from J, with 12 bases between. This CDR3 comprises 13 residues. CDR1 PRHDT and CDR2 FYEKMQ come from the germline V gene (reference sequence). CDR3 bases: TGTGCCAGCAGCTTATGGAGTTCTTTAGAGCAGTACTTC. This encodes CASSLWSSLEQYF.

The sample holds a few counts of this clone. The chain uses TRBV5-1 and TRBJ1-6; possibly TRBD1 for D (5 bases). CDR3 length: 17 residues. With 5 bases removed from V and 0 bases from J, the gap between germline ends came to 15 bases. CDR1 and CDR2 from the germline V gene are SGHRS and YFSETQ. The CDR3 DNA reads TGCGCCAGCAGGGCCGAACAGGTGTTCTCCTATAATTCACCCCTCCACTTT. This gives the protein CASRAEQVFSYNSPLHF.

CDR3: CAWTPQGLSSYNEQFF. Here the CDR3 DNA reads TGTGCCTGGACCCCCCAGGGCCTTAGCTCCTACAATGAGCAGTTCTTC. This sequence joins TRBV30 and TRBJ2-1; tentative D call: TRBD1 (5 bases). Per the germline V gene, CDR1 is GTSNPN and CDR2 is SVGIG (reference sequence). This CDR3 comprises 16 residues. Deletions cut 4 bases from V and 0 bases from J, with 16 bases between.

The chain employs TRBV5-6 and TRBJ1-2, with D perhaps matching TRBD1 (6 bases). The CDR3 covers 14 residues. V was clipped by 0 bases and J by 4 bases, with 10 bases between them. CDR1 SGHDT and CDR2 YYEEEE come from the germline V gene. CDR3 amino acids: CASSLGQGTYGYTF. CDR3 bases: TGTGCCAGCAGCTTGGGTCAGGGGACCTATGGCTACACCTTC.

This clone was counted only a few times. The V and J genes are TRBV27 and TRBJ2-7, with a possible D match to TRBD2 (6 bases). Germline values: CDR1 MNHEY, CDR2 SMNVEV (reference sequence). V was trimmed by 6 bases and J by 0 bases, leaving 12 bases between them. The CDR3 extends over 14 amino acids. CDR3: CASRFSGGSYEQYF. CDR3 nucleotide sequence: TGTGCCAGCAGATTTAGCGGAGGCTCCTACGAGCAGTACTTC.

The genes are TRBV28 and TRBJ1-1; 8 nucleotides agree with TRBD1. The V and J ends lost 6 bases and 3 bases, in that order; junction bases with no gene match: 9. There are 15 residues in the CDR3. Germline CDR1 MDHEN, CDR2 SYDVKM. CDR3 sequence (DNA): TGTGCCAGCAGGCCCCTCAGGGGGCGGGACACTGAAGCTTTCTTT. Residues: CASRPLRGRDTEAFF.

The genes are TRBV28 and TRBJ1-1, with D uncertain. V was clipped by 4 bases and J by 8 bases, with 11 bases between them. CDR1 and CDR2 from the germline V gene are MDHEN and SYDVKM. This CDR3 is 12 amino acids long. The CDR3: CASSSQLREAFF. DNA for the CDR3: TGTGCCAGCAGTTCACAGCTACGAGAAGCTTTCTTT.

This clone was counted only a few times. The CDR3 DNA reads TGTGCCAGCAGTCGAACAGGGAACTACGAGCAGTACTTC. It translates to CASSRTGNYEQYF. J is TRBJ2-7 and V is TRBV6-5, with D possibly TRBD1 on 6 matching bases. The CDR3 runs 13 residues. Per the germline V gene, CDR1 is MNHEY and CDR2 is SVGAGI. Deletions cut 5 bases from V and 3 bases from J, with 11 bases between.

This chain connects TRBV19 to TRBJ2-1, with D perhaps matching TRBD2 (6 bases). V shed 5 bases and J shed 2 bases, with 10 bases lying between them. CDR1 is LNHDA, CDR2 SQIVND, per germline (reference sequence). The CDR3 sequence is 14 residues long. The CDR3, as DNA: TGTGCCAGTAGTGAGGGACTGGCCTACAATGAGCAGTTCTTC. Protein: CASSEGLAYNEQFF.

This sequence joins TRBV19 and TRBJ2-5; 8 positions match TRBD1. CDR1 and CDR2 from the germline V gene are LNHDA and SQIVND (reference sequence). This CDR3 spans 15 amino acids. After removal of 4 bases from V and 5 bases from J, the junction contained 9 bases not matched to a gene. As DNA, the CDR3 is TGTGCCAGTAGTACTTCCGGGACAGGATCCGAGACCCAGTACTTC. Its protein product is CASSTSGTGSETQYF.

This CDR3 reads CASSSGQGTNEKLFF. In DNA, the CDR3 is TGTGCCAGTAGTTCGGGACAGGGAACGAATGAAAAACTGTTTTTT. The gene calls are TRBV19 and TRBJ1-4, with TRBD1 matching over 9 bases. The CDR3 has 15 residues. CDR1 LNHDA and CDR2 SQIVND come from the germline V gene (reference sequence). The V and J ends lost 5 bases and 5 bases, in that order; junction bases with no gene match: 6.

This chain joins TRBV6-6 and TRBJ2-5; 7 bases agree with TRBD1. Losses at the gene ends were 6 bases for V and 2 bases for J; bases not matched to a gene: 3. CDR1 MNHNY and CDR2 SVGAGI come from the germline V gene (reference sequence). There are 13 residues in the CDR3. DNA for the CDR3: TGTGCCAGCAGCCGGGACAGTCAAGAGACCCAGTACTTC. It is translated as CASSRDSQETQYF.

The gene calls are TRBV5-1 and TRBJ2-1, with D tentatively TRBD2 (6 bases). Deletions cut 2 bases from V and 4 bases from J, with 13 bases between. This CDR3 is built from 15 residues. Germline CDR1 reads SGHRS; CDR2 reads YFSETQ. This chain's CDR3 is CASSLTGVTYNEQFF. CDR3 bases: TGCGCCAGCAGCTTAACGGGAGTAACGTACAATGAGCAGTTCTTC. Together with reference TRBV5-1 and TRBJ2-1, the CDR3 gives the full variable domain: KAGVTQTPRYLIKTRGQQVTLSCSPISGHRSVSWYQQTPGQGLQFLFEYFSETQRNKGNFPGRFSGRQFSNSRSEMNVSTLELGDSALYLCASSLTGVTYNEQFFGPGTRLTVL.

The chain joins TRBV30 to TRBJ1-5; 9 bases align to TRBD1. Looked up from germline, CDR1 is GTSNPN and CDR2 is SVGIG (reference sequence). Trimming took 6 bases from V and 2 from J; bases not matched to a gene: 5. CDR3 length: 14 residues. CDR3 protein: CACDRDRGNQPQHF. The CDR3 DNA follows: TGTGCCTGCGACCGGGACAGGGGCAATCAGCCCCAGCATTTT.

The CDR3 region is CASSFTGRSQETQYF. The CDR3 DNA follows: TGTGCCAGCAGCTTTACAGGGCGTAGTCAAGAGACCCAGTACTTC. The V call is TRBV7-9, the J call TRBJ2-5; possibly TRBD1 for D (6 bases). Trimming took 3 bases from V and 2 from J, leaving 13 bases between them. Germline V gene lookup returns CDR1 SEHNR and CDR2 FQNEAQ (reference sequence). This CDR3 contains 15 residues. The entire variable domain, with the rest obtained from reference TRBV7-9 and TRBJ2-5, is as follows: DTGVSQNPRHKITKRGQNVTFRCDPISEHNRLYWYRQTLGQGPEFLTYFQNEAQLEKSRLLSDRFSAERPKGSFSTLEIQRTEQGDSAMYLCASSFTGRSQETQYFGPGTRLLVL.

The chain couples TRBV27 to TRBJ2-5; 7 nucleotides agree with TRBD1. Germline-derived CDR1 and CDR2 are MNHEY and SMNVEV (reference sequence). There are 15 residues in the CDR3. V dropped 5 bases and J dropped 5; count of bases not matched to a gene: 11. Here the CDR3 reads CASSLLTGSYETQYF. CDR3 sequence (DNA): TGTGCCAGCAGTCTACTGACAGGGTCCTATGAGACCCAGTACTTC.

The chain recombines TRBV5-6 with TRBJ2-7; perhaps TRBD2 as D (7 bases). Deletions cut 6 bases from V and 3 bases from J, with 13 bases between. The CDR3 covers 13 residues. Germline lookup yields CDR1 SGHDT and CDR2 YYEEEE. CDR3 nucleotide sequence: TGTGCCAGCAAGGGGGGGGGTTTCTACGAGCAGTACTTC. It translates to CASKGGGFYEQYF. The entire variable domain, with the rest obtained from reference TRBV5-6 and TRBJ2-7, is as follows: DAGVTQSPTHLIKTRGQQVTLRCSPKSGHDTVSWYQQALGQGPQFIFQYYEEEERQRGNFPDRFSGHQFPNYSSELNVNALLLGDSALYLCASKGGGFYEQYFGPGTRLTVT.

In this sample, this clone turned up once. The chain links TRBV2 to TRBJ1-5, with D possibly TRBD1 on 6 matching bases. This CDR3 is 14 amino acids long. Germline V gene lookup returns CDR1 SNHLY and CDR2 FYNNEI. V lost 8 bases and J lost 2, with 13 bases in between. In DNA form, the CDR3 reads TGTGCCAGCTCCAGGGGCGAGGGCAATCAGCCCCAGCATTTT. It encodes CASSRGEGNQPQHF. The full variable domain, its missing parts supplied by reference TRBV2 and TRBJ1-5, is EPEVTQTPSHQVTQMGQEVILRCVPISNHLYFYWYRQILGQKVEFLVSFYNNEISEKSEIFDDQFSVERPDGSNFTLKIRSTKLEDSAMYFCASSRGEGNQPQHFGDGTRLSIL.

This chain uses TRBV27 with TRBJ2-2, with D perhaps matching TRBD2 (6 bases). The germline gives CDR1 MNHEY, CDR2 SMNVEV (reference sequence). The CDR3 covers 14 residues. Trimming took off 2 bases at V and 6 bases at J, with 10 bases between the two ends. The CDR3 DNA follows: TGTGCCAGCAGTTTAGGGCGGGGAGCCGGGGAGCTGTTTTTT. Translating it yields CASSLGRGAGELFF.

The gene calls are TRBV5-6 and TRBJ1-5, with D hard to call. The CDR3 runs 17 residues. V lost 0 bases and J 2 bases, leaving 15 bases between the germline ends. Per germline, CDR1 SGHDT and CDR2 YYEEEE. Here the CDR3 reads CASSLGAVGIGNQPQHF. In nucleotides, the CDR3 is TGTGCCAGCAGCTTGGGGGCAGTGGGTATTGGCAATCAGCCCCAGCATTTT.

The CDR3 protein is CASSPGQGYFEQFF. DNA of the CDR3: TGTGCCAGCTCACCGGGACAGGGTTACTTTGAGCAGTTCTTC. This rearrangement joins TRBV18 to TRBJ2-1; TRBD1 matches 9 bases. CDR1 is KGHSH and CDR2 is LQKENI in the germline V gene. V was pared by 3 bases and J by 9 bases, with 6 bases of the junction left unmatched. CDR3 length equals 14 residues.

V gene TRBV28 combines with J gene TRBJ2-7; 10 bases are a match to TRBD2. Germline CDR1 MDHEN, CDR2 SYDVKM. Trimming at V came to 9 bases and at J to 1 base, leaving 6 bases not matched to a gene. The CDR3 is made up of 14 amino acids. CDR3 residues: CASRTSGRSYEQYF. The CDR3 region has the DNA TGTGCCAGTCGGACTAGCGGAAGGTCCTACGAGCAGTACTTC.

As regards this clone: One junction end disagrees with the germline gene, perhaps due to a read error. This chain links TRBV5-1 with TRBJ2-3; 7 bases fit TRBD1. The CDR3 runs to 14 residues. The germline gives CDR1 SGHRS, CDR2 YFSETQ. The CDR3 coding sequence is TGCGCCAGCAGCTTGGGGGACAGCACCGATACGCAGTATTTT. This encodes CASSLGDSTDTQYF.

The chain combines TRBV6-1 with TRBJ1-5, with D tentatively TRBD1 (5 bases). Trimming removed 5 bases from V and 3 bases from J, with 14 bases in between. The CDR3 sequence is 15 residues long. In germline, CDR1 is MNHNS, CDR2 SASEGT. The CDR3 loop reads CASSPGWGLNQPQHF. The CDR3 DNA reads as TGTGCCAGCAGTCCCGGGTGGGGACTCAATCAGCCCCAGCATTTT.

The chain uses TRBV29-1 and TRBJ2-3, with TRBD2 matching 11 bases. CDR3 size: 15 residues. Germline V gene lookup returns CDR1 SQVTM and CDR2 ANQGSEA. The trim removed 4 bases at V and 5 bases at J, leaving 8 bases unmatched. DNA of the CDR3: TGCAGCGTTGGAATAGCGGGAGGGCAGGGAGATACGCAGTATTTT. It encodes CSVGIAGGQGDTQYF.